These 25 T cell receptor beta chains were all obtained from the same sample, sequenced in a study of siplizumab effects on memory and regulatory T cells. Sequenced by immunoSEQ multiplex PCR; TCRdb stores in-frame clones only, minus some. The sample has approximately 65,000 clones; roughly 80% are singletons. The sequenced material came from memory CD4+ T cells sorted from blood. These receptors came from a human donor in good health.

In its sample, this clone was seen a few times. The chain joins TRBV7-8 to TRBJ2-1; the D is unclear. V was cut by 3 bases and J by 6 bases, with 9 bases left in between. Germline V lookup: CDR1 SGHVS, CDR2 FQNEAQ. The CDR3 has 13 amino acids. CDR3 in amino acids: CASSFSLGNEQFF. The CDR3, as DNA: TGTGCCAGCAGCTTTAGTCTGGGCAATGAGCAGTTCTTC.

This clone turned up a few times. The chain carries TRBV5-6 and TRBJ1-6, with TRBD1 as a possible D gene (5 bases). V was trimmed by 4 bases and J by 7 bases, leaving 15 bases between them. Germline CDR1 reads SGHDT; CDR2 reads YYEEEE. The CDR3 sequence is 15 residues long. This chain's CDR3 is CASSPDPAGNSPLHF. In DNA, the CDR3 is TGTGCCAGCAGCCCGGATCCCGCAGGGAATTCACCCCTCCACTTT.

V gene TRBV21-1 combines with J gene TRBJ1-5; the table's TRBD1 call for D was not verified on the DNA. TRBV21-1 is flagged as a pseudogene. CDR3 length equals 17 residues. CDR3 region: CATRGMDSSLSNQPQHF. Written as DNA, the CDR3 is TGTGCGACGCGAGGGATGGACAGCTCGCTTAGCAATCAGCCCCAGCATTTT.

This chain joins TRBV28 and TRBJ1-5; D is possibly TRBD1 (6 bases). The CDR3 covers 15 residues. CDR1 and CDR2 (germline): MDHEN, SYDVKM. Between the trimmed V and J ends, which lost 1 base and 7 bases, there was a span of 14 bases. CDR3 region: CASSLLAAGAQPQHF. The CDR3 DNA reads as TGTGCCAGCAGTTTATTGGCAGCAGGGGCCCAGCCCCAGCATTTT.

This clone was seen only a few times. V and J are TRBV29-1 and TRBJ2-7; 11 nucleotides match TRBD2. V shed 4 bases and J 3 bases; nucleotides not matched to a gene: 5. CDR3 length: 14 residues. Germline loops: CDR1 SQVTM, CDR2 ANQGSEA. The CDR3 is CSVVRLAGGYEQYF. The DNA for the CDR3 is TGCAGCGTTGTCAGGCTAGCGGGAGGCTACGAGCAGTACTTC.

DNA for the CDR3: TGTGCCAGCAGCCCGTTTATGGGCGCGGGGGGGATCACAGATACGCAGTATTTT. Translated: CASSPFMGAGGITDTQYF. The rearrangement joins TRBV4-2 to TRBJ2-3, with 9 nucleotides matching TRBD2. Germline CDR1 LGHNA, CDR2 YNFKEQ. The CDR3 sequence is 18 residues long. Trimming removed 4 bases from V and 2 bases from J; junction bases left unmatched: 13.

V gene TRBV2 combines with J gene TRBJ2-5; 10 nucleotides match TRBD1. The CDR3 has 14 residues. V lost 10 bases, J lost 2 bases, and 7 bases stayed unmatched. CDR1 and CDR2 from the germline V gene are SNHLY and FYNNEI. CDR3: CATTPGQGQETQYF. The CDR3 DNA is TGTGCCACCACTCCGGGACAGGGGCAAGAGACCCAGTACTTC.

The genes are TRBV2 and TRBJ2-5; no firm D call. Trimming left V 5 bases short and J 4 bases short, with 5 bases between. This CDR3 comprises 11 residues. Germline V gene sequence: CDR1 SNHLY, CDR2 FYNNEI. CDR3 loop: CASSTGETQYF. CDR3 nucleotides: TGTGCCAGCAGTACTGGAGAGACCCAGTACTTC.

This rearrangement joins TRBV19 to TRBJ2-3; TRBD1 matches 7 bases. J gave up 2 bases and V 6 bases, and 5 bases lay outside the gene matches. Germline V gene lookup returns CDR1 LNHDA and CDR2 SQIVND (reference sequence). The CDR3 loop spans 14 amino acids. The CDR3, as DNA: TGTGCCAGTAGAGAGACAGGGCACACAGATACGCAGTATTTT. Translating it yields CASRETGHTDTQYF.

This chain joins TRBV13 and TRBJ2-7, with D hard to call. The CDR3 contains 16 residues. Germline values: CDR1 PRHDT, CDR2 FYEKMQ (reference sequence). The V and J ends lost 5 bases and 5 bases respectively, with 22 bases between them. The CDR3 sequence is CASSPRTVVASHEQYF. The CDR3 DNA is TGTGCCAGCAGCCCTCGGACGGTGGTGGCGTCCCACGAGCAGTACTTC.

This clone appeared once. CDR3 residues: CASSKSGTGSYEQYF. The CDR3 coding sequence is TGTGCCAGCAGCAAGTCCGGGACAGGCTCCTACGAGCAGTACTTC. The V call is TRBV7-9, the J call TRBJ2-7; TRBD1 agrees at 8 bases. Germline CDR1 SEHNR, CDR2 FQNEAQ (reference sequence). The CDR3 consists of 15 residues. J gave up 0 bases and V 5 bases, and 6 bases lay outside the gene matches.

The genes are TRBV6-1 and TRBJ1-3, with TRBD1 matching 7 bases. The CDR3 consists of 16 residues. J was trimmed by 4 bases and V by 4 bases; bases with no gene match: 10. Germline V lookup: CDR1 MNHNS, CDR2 SASEGT. CDR3 sequence: CASSARQGDLGNTIYF. CDR3 DNA: TGTGCCAGCAGTGCACGCCAGGGGGACCTCGGAAACACCATATATTTT.

V usage is TRBV10-1 and J usage is TRBJ2-1; the D gene is possibly TRBD2 (6 bases). The ends were cut back, 8 bases at V and 2 bases at J, with 13 bases in the middle. This CDR3 contains 14 residues. CDR1 is WNHNN and CDR2 is SYGVQD in the germline V gene (reference sequence). For the CDR3, the DNA is TGCGCCAGCTCGACGGGAGACCCCTACAATGAGCAGTTCTTC. Its protein is CASSTGDPYNEQFF.

The gene calls are TRBV5-1 and TRBJ2-7; 8 positions match TRBD1. The germline gives CDR1 SGHRS, CDR2 YFSETQ. V was clipped by 0 bases and J by 5 bases; unmatched bases: 7. The CDR3 loop spans 15 amino acids. The CDR3 nucleotides are TGCGCCAGCAGCTTGGCCCAGGGGGCCGGGGACGAGCAGTACTTC. Translation: CASSLAQGAGDEQYF.

The chain joins TRBV7-6 to TRBJ1-1; a weak D match, TRBD1 (5 bases). The V end was cut by 2 bases, the J end by 0 bases, with 19 bases between. The CDR3 covers 18 residues. The V gene's germline CDR1 is SGHVS and CDR2 FNYEAQ. CDR3 sequence reads: CASSLSVGFGTVNTEAFF. As DNA, the CDR3 is TGTGCCAGCAGCTTATCTGTAGGTTTCGGGACGGTGAACACTGAAGCTTTCTTT.

The chain carries TRBV6-6 and TRBJ2-7; 7 nucleotides agree with TRBD1. The length of the CDR3 is 14 residues. The germline V gene encodes CDR1 MNHNY and CDR2 SVGAGI (reference sequence). The J segment lost 3 bases and the V segment lost 3 bases, leaving 5 bases of the junction unmatched. This CDR3 is CASSYGTANYEQYF. CDR3 in DNA: TGTGCCAGCAGTTATGGGACAGCGAACTACGAGCAGTACTTC.

Comments on this clone: An end of the junction differs from the germline gene, which may be a read error. The chain links TRBV18 to TRBJ1-5; TRBD1 matches 9 bases. Germline V gene lookup returns CDR1 KGHSH and CDR2 LQKENI. CDR3 size: 14 residues. CDR3 loop: CASSTTGGKQPQHF. CDR3 coding DNA: TGTGCCAGCTCAACCACAGGGGGCAAACAGCCCCAGCATTTT.

This chain joins TRBV11-3 and TRBJ2-7; 8 positions agree with TRBD2. The V gene's germline CDR1 is SGHNT and CDR2 YENEEA. The CDR3 totals 13 residues. Trimming removed 6 bases from V and 7 bases from J; junction bases left unmatched: 8. For the CDR3, the DNA is TGTGCCAGCAGTCGAGCGGGAGATAAAGAGCAGTACTTC. This translates into CASSRAGDKEQYF.

This sequence joins TRBV9 and TRBJ1-1; 9 bases are a match to TRBD1. Germline V gene lookup returns CDR1 SGDLS and CDR2 YYNGEE. Unmatched junction bases numbered 4, after V lost 0 bases and J lost 4 bases. This CDR3 has 15 amino acids. CDR3 sequence (DNA): TGTGCCAGCAGCGTAGAGGGACAGGGTGGCACTGAAGCTTTCTTT. Residues: CASSVEGQGGTEAFF.

V is TRBV6-5 and J is TRBJ2-2, with TRBD2 identical over 8 bases. This CDR3 region has 14 residues. CDR1 is MNHEY, CDR2 SVGAGI, per germline. The junction had 9 bases not matched to a gene; V was cut back by 8 bases and J by 7 bases. This chain's CDR3 is CASSRAGGLGELFF. In DNA form, the CDR3 reads TGTGCCAGCTCCAGGGCGGGGGGCCTCGGGGAGCTGTTTTTT.

The chain joins TRBV7-4 to TRBJ2-7; D may be TRBD2 (5 bases). CDR1 SGHVT and CDR2 SQSDAQ come from the germline V gene. V lost 2 bases and J lost 0, with 11 bases in between. CDR3 length: 15 residues. As DNA, the CDR3 is TGTGCCAGCAGCTTAAGCGCGGGCCTCTCCTACGAGCAGTACTTC. Encoded protein: CASSLSAGLSYEQYF.

The gene calls are TRBV5-1 and TRBJ2-7; D gene ambiguous. The CDR3 sequence is 13 residues long. The ends were cut back, 0 bases at V and 5 bases at J, with 9 bases in the middle. Germline loops: CDR1 SGHRS, CDR2 YFSETQ. The CDR3 sequence is CASSLEWTDEQYF. The DNA of the CDR3 is TGCGCCAGCAGCTTGGAATGGACCGACGAGCAGTACTTC.

The genes are TRBV7-9 and TRBJ1-1; D gene uncertain. CDR1 and CDR2 from the germline V gene are SEHNR and FQNEAQ (reference sequence). The length of the CDR3 is 14 residues. V was pared by 5 bases and J by 3 bases, with 13 bases between. In nucleotides, the CDR3 is TGTGCCAGCAGCCTCTCTGGTGGTGACACTGAAGCTTTCTTT. Translated, it gives CASSLSGGDTEAFF.

The genes are TRBV7-7 and TRBJ2-7; 7 nucleotides line up with TRBD2. V lost 5 bases to trimming and J lost 7 bases; unmatched junction nucleotides: 14. The germline V gene encodes CDR1 SSHAT and CDR2 FNYEAQ (reference sequence). The CDR3 extends over 15 amino acids. The CDR3 spells CASSPSASGVGEQYF. CDR3 DNA: TGTGCCAGCAGCCCTTCCGCGAGCGGGGTGGGGGAGCAGTACTTC.

The genes are TRBV5-1 and TRBJ2-1; D unresolved. There are 15 residues in the CDR3. The V gene lost 6 bases and the J gene lost 4 bases, with 17 bases spanning the gap. CDR1 is SGHRS and CDR2 is YFSETQ in the germline V gene. CDR3 bases: TGCGCCAGCACTAAAGCTGGATACGCTTACAATGAGCAGTTCTTC. Protein sequence: CASTKAGYAYNEQFF.